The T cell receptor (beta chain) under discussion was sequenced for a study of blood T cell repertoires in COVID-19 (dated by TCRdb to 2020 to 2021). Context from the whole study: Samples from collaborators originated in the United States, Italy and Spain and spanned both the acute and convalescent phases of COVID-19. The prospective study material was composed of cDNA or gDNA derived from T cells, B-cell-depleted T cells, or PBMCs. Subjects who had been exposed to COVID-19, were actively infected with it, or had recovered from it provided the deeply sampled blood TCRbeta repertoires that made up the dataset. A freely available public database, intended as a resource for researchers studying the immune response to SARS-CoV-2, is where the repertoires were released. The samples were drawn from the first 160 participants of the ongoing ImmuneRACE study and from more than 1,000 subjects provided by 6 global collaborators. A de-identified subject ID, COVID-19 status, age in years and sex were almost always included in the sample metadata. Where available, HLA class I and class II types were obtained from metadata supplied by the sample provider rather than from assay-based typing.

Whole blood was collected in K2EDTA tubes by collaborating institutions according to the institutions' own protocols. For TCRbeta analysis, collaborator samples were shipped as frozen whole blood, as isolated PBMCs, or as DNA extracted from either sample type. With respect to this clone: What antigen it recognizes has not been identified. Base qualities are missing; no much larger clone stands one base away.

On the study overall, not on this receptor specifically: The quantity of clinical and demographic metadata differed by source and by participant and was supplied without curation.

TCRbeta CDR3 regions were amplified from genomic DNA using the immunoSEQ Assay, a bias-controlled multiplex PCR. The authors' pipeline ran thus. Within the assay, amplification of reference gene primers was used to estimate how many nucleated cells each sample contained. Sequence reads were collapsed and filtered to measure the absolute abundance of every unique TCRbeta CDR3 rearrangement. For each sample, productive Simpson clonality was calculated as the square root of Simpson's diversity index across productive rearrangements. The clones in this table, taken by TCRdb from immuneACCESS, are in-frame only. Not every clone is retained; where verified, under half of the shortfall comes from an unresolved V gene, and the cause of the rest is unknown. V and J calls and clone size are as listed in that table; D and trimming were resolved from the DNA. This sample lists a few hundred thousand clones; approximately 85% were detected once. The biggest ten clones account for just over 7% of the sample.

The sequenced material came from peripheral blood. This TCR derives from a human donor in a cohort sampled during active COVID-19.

The CDR3 loop reads CAISDGIAGGVDEQYF. Read as DNA, the sequence is TGTGCCATCAGTGATGGAATAGCGGGGGGTGTAGACGAGCAGTACTTC. Rearrangement joined TRBV10-3 to TRBJ2-7; 10 central bases correspond to TRBD2. Trimming accounts for 3 bases at V and 5 bases at J, while the number of junction bases matched to no gene is 10. The germline V gene encodes CDR1 ENHRY and CDR2 SYGVKD. The CDR3, from cysteine to phenylalanine, totals 16 residues. Solely the CDR3 DNA is kept, with 48 bases framed from the first base.